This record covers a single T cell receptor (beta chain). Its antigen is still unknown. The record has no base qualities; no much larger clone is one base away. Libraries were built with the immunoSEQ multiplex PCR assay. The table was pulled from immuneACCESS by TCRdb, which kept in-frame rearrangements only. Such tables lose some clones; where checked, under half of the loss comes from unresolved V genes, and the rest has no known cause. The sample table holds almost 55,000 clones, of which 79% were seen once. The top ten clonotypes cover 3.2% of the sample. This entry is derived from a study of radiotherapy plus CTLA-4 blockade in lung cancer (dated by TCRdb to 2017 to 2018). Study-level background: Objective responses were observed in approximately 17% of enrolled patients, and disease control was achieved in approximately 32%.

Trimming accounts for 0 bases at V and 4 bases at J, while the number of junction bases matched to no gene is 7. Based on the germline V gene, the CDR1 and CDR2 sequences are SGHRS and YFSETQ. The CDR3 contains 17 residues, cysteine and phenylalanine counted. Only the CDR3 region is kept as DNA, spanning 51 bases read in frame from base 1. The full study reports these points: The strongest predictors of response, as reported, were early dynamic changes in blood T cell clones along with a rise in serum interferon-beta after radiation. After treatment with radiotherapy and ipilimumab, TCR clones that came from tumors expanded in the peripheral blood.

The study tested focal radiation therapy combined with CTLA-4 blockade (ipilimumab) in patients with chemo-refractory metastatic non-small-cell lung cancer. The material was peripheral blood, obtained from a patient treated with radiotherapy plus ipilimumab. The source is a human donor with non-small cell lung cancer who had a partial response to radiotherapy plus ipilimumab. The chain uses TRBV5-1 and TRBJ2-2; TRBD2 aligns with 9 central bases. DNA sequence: TGCGCCAGCAGCTTGGAGCCTAGCGGGGTTTCCACCGGGGAGCTGTTTTTT. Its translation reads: CASSLEPSGVSTGELFF. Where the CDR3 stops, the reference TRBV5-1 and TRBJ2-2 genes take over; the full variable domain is KAGVTQTPRYLIKTRGQQVTLSCSPISGHRSVSWYQQTPGQGLQFLFEYFSETQRNKGNFPGRFSGRQFSNSRSEMNVSTLELGDSALYLCASSLEPSGVSTGELFFGEGSRLTVL.